Sequencing of this T cell receptor (beta chain) was carried out in a study of cytomegalovirus exposure and HLA in healthy donors. The study, taken as a whole, reports: Cytomegalovirus-associated TCR beta chains were listed, numbering over 150. Later findings reportedly placed an Asian-associated ancestry cluster below the approximately 670-donor mean for N-insertions.

PCR amplification relied on 60 Vbeta primers (plus 13 Jbeta primers). The repertoire was sequenced with immunoSEQ multiplex PCR; TCRdb's copy has only in-frame clones and lacks some. The sample yields roughly 150,000 clones, more than 75% seen once. With respect to this clone: Antigen: not known. Germline is not matched at one junction end, which may reflect a read error.

The sample was PBMCs. The clonotype originates from a girl between 5 and 17 years old in good health and CMV-seropositive.

The CDR3 DNA reads as TGTGCCGGCAGTTCCCGACTAGCGGGGCACCTCTACGAGCAGTACTTC. It encodes CAGSSRLAGHLYEQYF. The rearrangement joins TRBV27 to TRBJ2-7, with 11 positions matching TRBD2. The CDR3 has 16 amino acids. The germline CDR1 and CDR2 sequences are MNHEY and SMNVEV (reference sequence).